This T cell receptor beta chain was captured in a study of blood T cell repertoires in COVID-19. Study at large: COVID-19 samples from acute and convalescent phases originated in the United States, Italy and Spain. PBMCs, B-cell-depleted T cells, or T cells provided the cDNA or gDNA that made up the material.

CDR1 MDHEN and CDR2 SYDVKM come from the germline V gene. With V trimmed by 4 bases and J by 8 bases, 13 bases remained unmatched. The CDR3 consists of 18 residues. As processed by the authors: Estimates of nucleated cell counts were drawn from the amplification of reference gene primers. Here immunoSEQ multiplex PCR was the method, and the copy in TCRdb shows in-frame clones only, minus some. The DNA was the basis for D and trimming; V, J and clone size are from that table. The sample contains about 51,000 clones, 75% to 90% of which appear only once. The chain couples TRBV28 to TRBJ2-1; TRBD2 matches at 14 bases. The sequencing input was peripheral blood. This sequence was found in a man aged 55 to 70 with acute or convalescent COVID-19. CDR3 nucleotides: TGTGCCAGCAGTTCACTTCCGGGACTAGCGGGAGTCGGCGATGAGCAGTTCTTC. Translating it yields CASSSLPGLAGVGDEQFF.